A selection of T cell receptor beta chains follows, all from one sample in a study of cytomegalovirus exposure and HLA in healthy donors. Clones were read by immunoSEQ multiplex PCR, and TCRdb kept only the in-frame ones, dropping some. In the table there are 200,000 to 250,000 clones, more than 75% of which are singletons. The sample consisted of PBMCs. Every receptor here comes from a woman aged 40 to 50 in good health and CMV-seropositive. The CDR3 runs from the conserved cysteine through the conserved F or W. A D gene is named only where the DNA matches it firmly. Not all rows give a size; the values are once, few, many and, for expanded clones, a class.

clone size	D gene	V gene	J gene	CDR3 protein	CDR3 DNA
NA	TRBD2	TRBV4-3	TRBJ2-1	CASSQAGTSGSNEQFF	TGCGCCAGCAGCCAAGCCGGGACTAGCGGGAGTAATGAGCAGTTCTTC
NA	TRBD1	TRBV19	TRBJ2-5	CASTYGTGGRETQYF	TGTGCCAGTACTTACGGGACAGGGGGACGAGAGACCCAGTACTTC
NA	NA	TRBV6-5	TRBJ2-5	CASRGAVGETQYF	TGTGCCAGCAGAGGGGCGGTTGGCGAGACCCAGTACTTC
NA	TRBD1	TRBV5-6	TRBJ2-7	CASSFPGQNYEQYF	TGTGCCAGCAGCTTCCCGGGACAGAACTACGAGCAGTACTTC
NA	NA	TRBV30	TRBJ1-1	CAWSGQMNTEAFF	TGTGCCTGGAGTGGACAAATGAACACTGAAGCTTTCTTT
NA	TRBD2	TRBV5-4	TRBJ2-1	CASSLAKLAGGNEQFF	TGTGCCAGCAGCTTGGCCAAACTAGCGGGAGGAAATGAGCAGTTCTTC
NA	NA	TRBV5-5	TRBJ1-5	CASSSLQGNQPQHF	TGTGCCAGCAGTTCCCTACAGGGCAATCAGCCCCAGCATTTT
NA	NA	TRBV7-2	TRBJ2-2	CASSTGGGRAGELFF	TGTGCCAGCAGTACAGGGGGAGGGCGGGCCGGGGAGCTGTTTTTT
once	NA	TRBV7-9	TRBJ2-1	CASSPGINEQFF	TGTGCCAGCAGCCCCGGTATCAATGAGCAGTTCTTC
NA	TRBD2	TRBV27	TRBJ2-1	CASSPTSGRAFGEQFF	TGTGCCAGCAGCCCTACTAGCGGGAGGGCCTTTGGTGAGCAGTTCTTC
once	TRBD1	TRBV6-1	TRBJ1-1	CASSARGYEAFF	TGTGCCAGCAGTGCCAGGGGGTACGAAGCTTTCTTT
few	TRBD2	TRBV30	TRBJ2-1	CAWSGVAGAYNEQFF	TGTGCCTGGAGTGGGGTAGCGGGAGCCTACAATGAGCAGTTCTTC
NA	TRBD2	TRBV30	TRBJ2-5	CAWTLGTSGSGGWETQYF	TGTGCCTGGACGCTCGGGACTAGCGGGAGCGGGGGATGGGAGACCCAGTACTTC
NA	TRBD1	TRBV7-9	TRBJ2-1	CASNKGQGLYNEQFF	TGTGCCAGCAACAAGGGACAGGGACTCTACAATGAGCAGTTCTTC
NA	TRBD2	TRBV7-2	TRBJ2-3	CASSLGIGGASTDTQYF	TGTGCCAGCAGCTTAGGTATCGGGGGGGCTAGCACAGATACGCAGTATTTT
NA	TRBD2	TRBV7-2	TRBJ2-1	CASSPRTSSFQGSEQFF	TGTGCCAGCAGCCCCCGGACTAGCAGTTTTCAGGGGAGTGAGCAGTTCTTC
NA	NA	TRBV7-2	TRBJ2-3	CASSSQGLGNTDTQYF	TGTGCCAGCAGCTCTCAGGGATTGGGGAACACAGATACGCAGTATTTT
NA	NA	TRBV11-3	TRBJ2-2	CASSFSGTGELFF	TGTGCCAGCAGCTTCTCCGGGACCGGGGAGCTGTTTTTT
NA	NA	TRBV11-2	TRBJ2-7	CASSLLASLPSSYEQYF	TGTGCCAGCAGCTTACTAGCGAGCTTACCTAGCTCCTACGAGCAGTACTTC
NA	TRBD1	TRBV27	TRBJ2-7	CASSLTGYEAYEQYF	TGTGCCAGCAGCCTGACAGGGTACGAAGCATACGAGCAGTACTTC
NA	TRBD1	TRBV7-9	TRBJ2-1	CASSGRTGDYNGQFF	TGTGCCAGCAGCGGTAGGACAGGCGACTACAATGGGCAGTTCTTC
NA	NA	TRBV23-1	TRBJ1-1	CASSQCGRGKNTEAFF	TGCGCCAGCAGTCAATGTGGCAGGGGAAAGAACACTGAAGCTTTCTTT
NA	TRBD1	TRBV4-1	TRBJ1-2	CASSHQGGDRMTNYGYTF	TGCGCCAGCAGCCACCAAGGGGGGGACAGGATGACTAACTATGGCTACACCTTC
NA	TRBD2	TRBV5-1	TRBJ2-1	CASSLARGGIGDEQFF	TGCGCCAGCAGCTTGGCTCGGGGGGGAATCGGGGATGAGCAGTTCTTC
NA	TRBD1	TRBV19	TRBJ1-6	CASSDRGQNSPLHF	TGTGCCAGTTCCGACAGGGGGCAAAATTCACCCCTCCACTTT
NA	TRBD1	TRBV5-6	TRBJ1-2	CASSPDRDYGYTF	TGTGCCAGCAGCCCCGACAGGGACTATGGCTACACCTTC
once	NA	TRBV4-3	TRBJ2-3	CASSQTGSGDTQYF	TGCGCCAGCAGCCAAACCGGTTCGGGAGATACGCAGTATTTT
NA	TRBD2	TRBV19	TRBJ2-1	CASSPSGSSYNEQFF	TGTGCCAGTAGTCCTAGCGGGAGCTCCTACAATGAGCAGTTCTTC
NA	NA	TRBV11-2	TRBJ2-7	CASSWGVRGGYEQYF	TGTGCCAGCAGCTGGGGGGTTAGGGGGGGCTACGAGCAGTACTTC
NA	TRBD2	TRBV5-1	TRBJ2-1	CASSFTSGRVGNEQFF	TGCGCCAGCAGCTTTACTAGCGGGAGGGTCGGCAATGAGCAGTTCTTC
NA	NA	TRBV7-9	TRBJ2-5	CASSLSGETQYF	TGTGCCAGCAGCTTAAGCGGAGAGACCCAGTACTTC
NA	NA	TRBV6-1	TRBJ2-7	CASRKGQQSYEQYF	TGTGCCAGCAGGAAAGGACAGCAGTCTTACGAGCAGTACTTC
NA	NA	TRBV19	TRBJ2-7	CASSNPPVYEQYF	TGTGCCAGTAGTAACCCGCCGGTGTACGAGCAGTACTTC
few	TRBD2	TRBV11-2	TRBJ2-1	CASSRTLWASGDRYNEQFF	TGTGCCAGCAGCCGAACGTTATGGGCTAGCGGCGACCGGTACAATGAGCAGTTCTTC
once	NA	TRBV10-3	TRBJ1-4	CAISSGRGNEKLFF	TGTGCCATCAGTAGCGGCAGGGGCAATGAAAAACTGTTTTTT
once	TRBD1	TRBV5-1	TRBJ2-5	CASSRTGGQETQYF	TGCGCCAGCAGCCGGACAGGGGGACAAGAGACCCAGTACTTC
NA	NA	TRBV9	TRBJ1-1	CSSSVESSLRGAFF	TGTTCCAGCAGCGTAGAGTCCAGCCTAAGGGGAGCTTTCTTT
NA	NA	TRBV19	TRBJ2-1	CASSGTGAYNEQFF	TGTGCCAGTAGTGGGACTGGGGCCTACAATGAGCAGTTCTTC
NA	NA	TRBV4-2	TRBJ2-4	CASSQGGAKNIQYF	TGTGCCAGCAGCCAAGGCGGAGCCAAAAACATTCAGTACTTC
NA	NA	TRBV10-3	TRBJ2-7	CASRRDPFSDEQYF	TGTGCCTCTCGGAGGGACCCTTTCTCCGACGAGCAGTACTTC
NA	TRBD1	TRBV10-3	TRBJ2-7	CGTTGGVDEQYF	TGTGGGACGACAGGGGGGGTTGACGAGCAGTACTTC
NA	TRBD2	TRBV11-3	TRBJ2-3	CASSLGRESHTDTQYF	TGTGCCAGCAGCTTAGGGCGGGAGTCCCACACAGATACGCAGTATTTT
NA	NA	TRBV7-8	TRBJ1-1	CASSLARQPNTEAFF	TGTGCCAGCAGCTTAGCGCGACAGCCGAACACTGAAGCTTTCTTT
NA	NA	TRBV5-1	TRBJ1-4	CASSLGQGGEKLFF	TGCGCCAGCAGCTTGGGGCAGGGCGGTGAAAAACTGTTTTTT
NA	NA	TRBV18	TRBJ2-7	CASSTPQAYEQYF	TGTGCCAGCTCAACGCCTCAGGCCTACGAGCAGTACTTC